The clone carrying this T cell receptor (beta chain) was counted a single time. The data are from a study of blood T cell repertoires in COVID-19. Study-level background: Samples taken during acute and convalescent COVID-19 were collected in the United States, Italy and Spain. In each case, the material was cDNA or gDNA derived from T cells, B-cell-depleted T cells, or PBMCs.

The V segment lost 7 bases and the J segment 7 bases; nucleotides outside the gene matches: 11. This CDR3 comprises 15 residues. Germline lookup yields CDR1 SGHTA and CDR2 FQGNSA. Per the authors' pipeline: Scientists estimated how many nucleated cells there were by amplifying reference gene primers. Data came from immunoSEQ multiplex PCR; TCRdb stores just in-frame clones and leaves some out. The V and J calls and clone size were taken over from that table, and D and trimming were inferred from the DNA. Of under 95,000 clones listed, roughly 84% were seen once; the top ten hold approximately 4.4%. Sequencing was carried out using peripheral blood. The clonotype originates from an elderly woman with acute or convalescent COVID-19. The V gene is TRBV7-2, the J gene TRBJ2-4; 9 positions agree with TRBD1. CDR3 bases: TGTGCCAGCAACCCAACAGGGGGCGCATCTAACATTCAGTACTTC. This gives the protein CASNPTGGASNIQYF.